This TCR beta chain originates from a study of cytotoxic CD8 clonotypes in ibrutinib-treated CLL. The wider study: The cohort had about a dozen relapsed/refractory and over 14 treatment-naive patients, 17 to 18 IGHV unmutated. Across samples, productive templates numbered 250,000 to 300,000 and productive rearrangements reached over 90,000 on average.

Study findings and constraints: Age-matched healthy donor levels were exceeded by baseline clonality, which tracked circulating CD8+ T-cell counts.

Clones were sequenced by immunoSEQ multiplex PCR, and TCRdb holds only the in-frame ones, with some missing. The repertoire holds approximately 340,000 clones, with roughly 67% as singletons. Remarks on this clone: What it binds is unknown.

This CDR3 comprises 13 residues. Per germline, CDR1 SQVTM and CDR2 ANQGSEA. The V end was cut by 6 bases, the J end by 4 bases, with 15 bases between. This sequence was found in a human donor with chronic lymphocytic leukemia. This sample comprised PBMCs, obtained after 36 months of ibrutinib treatment. J is TRBJ1-2 and V is TRBV29-1, with D maybe TRBD1 (6 bases). The CDR3 protein is CSVDGGAGYGYTF. In DNA form, the CDR3 reads TGCAGCGTCGATGGGGGGGCGGGCTATGGCTACACCTTC.